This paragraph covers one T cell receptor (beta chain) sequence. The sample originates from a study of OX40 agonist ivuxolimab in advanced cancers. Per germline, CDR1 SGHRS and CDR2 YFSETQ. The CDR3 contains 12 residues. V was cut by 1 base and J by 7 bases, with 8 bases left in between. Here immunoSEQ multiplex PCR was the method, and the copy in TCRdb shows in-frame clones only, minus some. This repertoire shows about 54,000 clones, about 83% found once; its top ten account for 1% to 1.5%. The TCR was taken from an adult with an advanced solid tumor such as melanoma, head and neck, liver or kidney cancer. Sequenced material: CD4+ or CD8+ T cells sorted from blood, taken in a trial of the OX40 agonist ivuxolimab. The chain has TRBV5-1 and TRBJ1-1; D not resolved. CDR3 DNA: TGCGCCAGCAGCTTGCTTCCGGGTGAAGCTTTCTTT. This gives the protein CASSLLPGEAFF.